The 2 T cell receptor beta chains below come from one sample, sequenced in a study of neoadjuvant nivolumab and ipilimumab in lung cancer. The data were produced by immunoSEQ multiplex PCR, yet TCRdb's version contains in-frame clones alone and is incomplete. The repertoire holds more than 15,000 clones, 79% seen once, with around 9.2% in the top ten. The starting material was tumor tissue, obtained after neoadjuvant nivolumab, alone or with ipilimumab, at or shortly before surgery. Receptors were obtained from an adult with non-small cell lung cancer.

The chain employs TRBV6-1 and TRBJ2-6; D uncertain. This CDR3 contains 15 residues. Trimming took 2 bases from V and 3 from J, leaving 8 bases between them. Germline assignment: CDR1 MNHNS and CDR2 SASEGT. Here the CDR3 DNA reads TGTGCCAGCAGTGAATCGAGGAGTGGGGCCAACGTCCTGACTTTC. Its translation: CASSESRSGANVLTF.

The J gene is TRBJ1-1, the V gene TRBV10-3; D is unresolved. V was cut by 2 bases and J by 7 bases, with 8 bases left in between. The germline CDR1 and CDR2 sequences are ENHRY and SYGVKD. The CDR3 totals 12 residues. The CDR3 DNA sequence: TGTGCCATCAGTGAGCGGGGATTTGAAGCTTTCTTT. It translates to CAISERGFEAFF.